What follows describes a single T cell receptor (beta chain). Its antigen is not identified. This record belongs to a study of cytomegalovirus exposure and HLA in healthy donors. Whole-study findings and limits: A later analysis showed HLA-associated TCR beta chains outstripping equally common others in clonal expansion.

The PCR employed 60 Vbeta primers together with 13 Jbeta primers. Repertoires were generated with immunoSEQ multiplex PCR, while TCRdb's copy carries only in-frame clones and drops some. Altogether over 150,000 clones are present, approximately 75% being singletons, with the ten largest covering approximately 2%. The CDR3 runs 13 residues. V dropped 7 bases and J dropped 6; count of bases not matched to a gene: 4. Germline lookup yields CDR1 SNHLY and CDR2 FYNNEI. The J gene is TRBJ2-7, the V gene TRBV2, with TRBD1 matching over 12 bases. Material: PBMCs. This receptor was identified in a woman between 18 and 29 years old in good health and CMV-seronegative. The CDR3: CASTGTGGLEQYF. CDR3 bases: TGTGCCAGCACTGGGACAGGGGGCCTCGAGCAGTACTTC.